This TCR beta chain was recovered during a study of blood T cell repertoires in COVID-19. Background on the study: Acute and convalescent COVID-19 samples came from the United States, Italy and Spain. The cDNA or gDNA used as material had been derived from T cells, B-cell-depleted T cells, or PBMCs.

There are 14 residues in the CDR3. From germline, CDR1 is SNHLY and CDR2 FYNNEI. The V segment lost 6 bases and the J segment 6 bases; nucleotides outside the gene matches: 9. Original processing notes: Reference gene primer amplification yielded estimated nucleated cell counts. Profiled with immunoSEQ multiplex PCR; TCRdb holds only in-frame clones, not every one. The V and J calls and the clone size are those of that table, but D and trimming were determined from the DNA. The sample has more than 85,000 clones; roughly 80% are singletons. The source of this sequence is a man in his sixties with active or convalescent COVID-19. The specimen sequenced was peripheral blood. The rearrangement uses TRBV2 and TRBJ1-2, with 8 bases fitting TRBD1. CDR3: CASSAGTGTNGYTF. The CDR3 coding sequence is TGTGCCAGCAGCGCCGGGACAGGAACTAATGGCTACACCTTC.